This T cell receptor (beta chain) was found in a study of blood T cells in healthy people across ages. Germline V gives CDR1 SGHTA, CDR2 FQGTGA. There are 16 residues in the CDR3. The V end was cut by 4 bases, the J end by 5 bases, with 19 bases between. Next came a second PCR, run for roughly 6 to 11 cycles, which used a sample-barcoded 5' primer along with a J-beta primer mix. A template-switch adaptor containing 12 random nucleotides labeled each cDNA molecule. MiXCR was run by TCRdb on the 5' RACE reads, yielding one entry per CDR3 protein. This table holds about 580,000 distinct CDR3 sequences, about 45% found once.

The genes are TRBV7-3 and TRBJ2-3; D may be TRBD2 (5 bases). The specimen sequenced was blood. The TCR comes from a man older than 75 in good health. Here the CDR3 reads CASSSSPTSLGDTQYF. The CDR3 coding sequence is TGTGCCAGCAGCTCCAGCCCTACTAGTCTCGGAGATACGCAGTATTTT. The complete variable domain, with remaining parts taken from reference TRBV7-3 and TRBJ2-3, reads GAGVSQTPSNKVTEKGKYVELRCDPISGHTALYWYRQSLGQGPEFLIYFQGTGAADDSGLPNDRFFAVRPEGSVSTLKIQRTERGDSAVYLCASSSSPTSLGDTQYFGPGTRLTVL.